These T cell receptor beta chains were read from a single sample in a study of blood T cell repertoires in COVID-19. This table comes from immunoSEQ multiplex PCR, and its TCRdb copy is limited to in-frame clones, with some not included. The table shows 250,000 to 300,000 clones, with approximately 88% occurring only once. Sequencing was done on a sample of peripheral blood. The receptors originated from a woman in her 30s who had recovered from COVID-19. Both conserved end residues are part of each CDR3. Fields, in order: CDR3 protein, J gene, clone size, V gene. A row's size may be missing; if present it is once, few, many or a size class.

CDR3aa: CASREGQGSYNEQFF; j_gene: TRBJ2-1; abundance: few; v_gene: TRBV28
CDR3aa: CASGTGNWNEQFF; j_gene: TRBJ2-1; abundance: .; v_gene: TRBV28
CDR3aa: CASSLQGSDTEAFF; j_gene: TRBJ1-1; abundance: .; v_gene: TRBV27
CDR3aa: CASSTLEFSKNIQYF; j_gene: TRBJ2-4; abundance: .; v_gene: TRBV11-3
CDR3aa: CASSLTGFTDTQYF; j_gene: TRBJ2-3; abundance: .; v_gene: TRBV7-2
CDR3aa: CASSFGGSYTEAFF; j_gene: TRBJ1-1; abundance: .; v_gene: TRBV5-1
CDR3aa: CAVGTPSYEQYF; j_gene: TRBJ2-7; abundance: .; v_gene: TRBV12-3/TRBV12-4
CDR3aa: CASSLLGGTANYGYTF; j_gene: TRBJ1-2; abundance: .; v_gene: TRBV7-3
CDR3aa: CASSQEDRANKETQYF; j_gene: TRBJ2-5; abundance: .; v_gene: TRBV4-1
CDR3aa: CASSDPIDRLYGYTF; j_gene: TRBJ1-2; abundance: .; v_gene: TRBV5-1